This TCR beta chain was captured in a study of cytomegalovirus exposure and HLA in healthy donors. Whole-study results and caveats: Productive rates of about 90% or about 30% were seen for most TCR beta V segments in an earlier analysis. Upon later analysis, TCR association rates were observed to vary by HLA locus, being highest for DRB1 and lowest for HLA-C.

Germline V gene lookup returns CDR1 KGHSH and CDR2 LQKENI. The germline V and J ends were trimmed by 3 bases and 10 bases, with 19 bases remaining between them. This CDR3 has 15 amino acids. PCR was performed using 60 Vbeta and 13 Jbeta primers. TCRdb's table, derived via immunoSEQ multiplex PCR, lists solely in-frame clones and lacks some. The repertoire holds over 150,000 clones, 75% to 90% seen once, with approximately 2.1% in the top ten. On this clone: Its specificity is not known.

The specimen was PBMCs. This sequence was found in a male donor in good health and CMV-seronegative. The V gene is TRBV18, the J gene TRBJ1-5; the D gene is possibly TRBD1 (5 bases). Here the CDR3 DNA reads TGTGCCAGCTCACCCGGGGCGGGGCAGGTGATCCCCCAGCATTTT. Translated, it gives CASSPGAGQVIPQHF.